The 27 T cell receptor beta chains presented below share a single source sample, sequenced in a study of T-cell memory formation after mild COVID-19. TCRdb called the 5' RACE reads again in MiXCR, with one record for every CDR3 protein. The table records hundreds of thousands of distinct CDR3 sequences, under 20% of them present only once. The sample was PBMCs or a T cell subset sorted from them (not recorded which). The receptors originated from an adult woman who had mild COVID-19 (a few samples of this study predate the infection). Cell type and time point are not known.

The table lists this clonotype with a few counts. This sequence joins TRBV24-1 and TRBJ1-1; 8 bases fit TRBD1. The V segment lost 4 bases and the J segment 1 base; nucleotides outside the gene matches: 4. The CDR3 contains 15 residues. Germline CDR1 reads KGHDR; CDR2 reads SFDVKD. CDR3 nucleotides: TGTGCCACCAGTGAGAAGACAGGGGCGAACACTGAAGCTTTCTTT. It encodes CATSEKTGANTEAFF.

The DNA for the CDR3 is TGTGCCAGCAGCTTCGGGGTCGCAACTAATGAAAAACTGTTTTTT. Translated, it gives CASSFGVATNEKLFF. The chain uses TRBV11-3 and TRBJ1-4; D unresolved. This CDR3 is 15 amino acids long. Germline CDR1 SGHNT, CDR2 YENEEA. With 3 bases removed from V and 0 bases from J, the gap between germline ends came to 8 bases.

J is TRBJ2-1 and V is TRBV7-3; no definite D call. Per germline, CDR1 SGHTA and CDR2 FQGTGA. V gave up 5 bases and J gave up 0 bases, with 14 bases separating them. The CDR3 has 16 amino acids. CDR3 DNA sequence: TGTGCCAGCAGCCTCTTGGGTGGGATCTCCTACAATGAGCAGTTCTTC. Its translation: CASSLLGGISYNEQFF.

This chain uses TRBV7-3 with TRBJ2-3; weak D call: TRBD1 (5 bases). Germline loops: CDR1 SGHTA, CDR2 FQGTGA. This CDR3 has 15 amino acids. V shed 4 bases and J shed 0 bases, with 11 bases lying between them. The CDR3, as DNA: TGTGCCAGCAGCTCCCTAGACAGCAGCACAGATACGCAGTATTTT. Translated: CASSSLDSSTDTQYF.

This chain uses TRBV2 with TRBJ2-3; the match to TRBD2 covers 9 bases. The CDR3 is made up of 15 amino acids. CDR1 and CDR2 from the germline V gene are SNHLY and FYNNEI. V lost 6 bases to trimming and J lost 3 bases; unmatched junction nucleotides: 7. The CDR3 sequence is CASRESGGFTDTQYF. The CDR3, as DNA: TGTGCCAGCAGGGAGAGCGGGGGGTTTACAGATACGCAGTATTTT.

This clonotype was counted ten times or more. This chain uses TRBV20-1 with TRBJ2-2; possible D gene TRBD1, 6 bases. The CDR3 sequence is 15 residues long. Trimming shortened V by 3 bases and J by 2 bases, and 13 bases separated the two germline ends. Germline lookup yields CDR1 DFQATT and CDR2 SNEGSKA (reference sequence). CDR3 nucleotide sequence: TGCAGTGCTAGCAACAGGGTGCGAAACACCGGGGAGCTGTTTTTT. Amino acids: CSASNRVRNTGELFF.

This clonotype was observed a few times. The V call is TRBV5-1, the J call TRBJ1-6; no firm D call. The CDR3 consists of 15 residues. Germline CDR1 is SGHRS and CDR2 is YFSETQ. The ends were cut back, 0 bases at V and 9 bases at J, with 13 bases in the middle. The CDR3 DNA follows: TGCGCCAGCAGCTTGGATGGGGTATGGAGTTCACCCCTCCACTTT. It encodes CASSLDGVWSSPLHF. Full variable domain (outside the CDR3, taken from reference TRBV5-1 and TRBJ1-6): KAGVTQTPRYLIKTRGQQVTLSCSPISGHRSVSWYQQTPGQGLQFLFEYFSETQRNKGNFPGRFSGRQFSNSRSEMNVSTLELGDSALYLCASSLDGVWSSPLHFGNGTRLTVT.

This clonotype appeared a few times. J is TRBJ1-3 and V is TRBV4-2; D uncertain. CDR3 size: 20 residues. V dropped 1 base and J dropped 0 bases, with 22 bases sitting between them. Germline CDR1 and CDR2: LGHNA and YNFKEQ. The CDR3 is CASSQVSIPTADSSGNTIYF. CDR3 in DNA: TGTGCCAGCAGCCAAGTGTCTATCCCCACAGCCGACTCCTCTGGAAACACCATATATTTT.

The chain has TRBV10-3 and TRBJ2-7, with D possibly being TRBD1 (5 bases). V lost 2 bases, J lost 3 bases, and 8 bases lay in between. The germline V gene encodes CDR1 ENHRY and CDR2 SYGVKD. This CDR3 is built from 13 residues. The CDR3 nucleotides read TGTGCCATCAGTGAGGGCAGGGACTACGAGCAGTACTTC. Protein: CAISEGRDYEQYF.

V is TRBV5-1 and J is TRBJ2-7; 9 nucleotides match TRBD1. Trimming took 0 bases from V and 0 from J; bases not matched to a gene: 4. In germline, CDR1 is SGHRS, CDR2 YFSETQ. This CDR3 is built from 16 residues. The CDR3 region is CASSLVGTGSSYEQYF. In DNA form, the CDR3 reads TGCGCCAGCAGCTTGGTGGGGACAGGGAGCTCCTACGAGCAGTACTTC.

The sample holds a few counts of this clonotype. This chain joins TRBV12-5 and TRBJ2-3; TRBD1 agrees at 9 bases. The V gene end was trimmed by 5 bases and the J gene end by 0 bases; junction bases not matched to a gene: 6. In germline, CDR1 is LGHNT, CDR2 FRNRAP. The length of the CDR3 is 16 residues. The CDR3, as DNA: TGTGCTAGTGGTATCCGGACAGGGGCTAGCACAGATACGCAGTATTTT. Protein: CASGIRTGASTDTQYF.

J is TRBJ1-6 and V is TRBV14, with D perhaps TRBD1 (5 bases). The CDR3 loop spans 17 amino acids. The V end was cut by 1 base, the J end by 7 bases, with 17 bases between. Per the germline V gene, CDR1 is SGHDN and CDR2 is FVKESK. The CDR3 DNA follows: TGTGCCAGCAGCCAAGGGAGTTCGGGACGGCCGAATTCACCCCTCCACTTT. This gives the protein CASSQGSSGRPNSPLHF.

This clonotype was seen a few times. The rearrangement links TRBV29-1 to TRBJ2-2, with unresolved D. The V end was cut by 5 bases, the J end by 0 bases, with 4 bases between. This CDR3 is 12 amino acids long. Germline lookup yields CDR1 SQVTM and CDR2 ANQGSEA. The CDR3 nucleotides read TGCAGCGTTAGTGCGAACACCGGGGAGCTGTTTTTT. Its protein product is CSVSANTGELFF.

In nucleotides, the CDR3 is TGTGCCAGCAGCCCAAAATTGCAGAACACTGAAGCTTTCTTT. It specifies CASSPKLQNTEAFF. V gene TRBV5-6 combines with J gene TRBJ1-1; D is unclear. Looked up from germline, CDR1 is SGHDT and CDR2 is YYEEEE. V was shortened by 4 bases and J by 1 base, with 11 bases between the two germline ends. The CDR3 loop spans 14 amino acids.

This clonotype has at least ten counts. The chain uses TRBV27 and TRBJ1-5; 7 nucleotides line up with TRBD1. Germline CDR1 and CDR2: MNHEY and SMNVEV (reference sequence). With 5 bases clipped from V and 0 bases from J, the junction kept 7 bases outside the gene matches. The CDR3 runs 16 residues. The CDR3 sequence is CASSPNRGGSNQPQHF. For the CDR3, the DNA is TGTGCCAGCAGTCCCAACAGGGGTGGTAGCAATCAGCCCCAGCATTTT.

This sequence joins TRBV29-1 and TRBJ2-1; 13 nucleotides match TRBD2. The germline gives CDR1 SQVTM, CDR2 ANQGSEA. The CDR3 totals 20 residues. Trimming at V came to 1 base and at J to 2 bases, leaving 14 bases not matched to a gene. The CDR3: CSVEGPVGLAGERAYNEQFF. CDR3 DNA: TGCAGCGTTGAAGGGCCGGTAGGACTAGCGGGAGAACGCGCCTACAATGAGCAGTTCTTC.

The chain carries TRBV7-9 and TRBJ2-1, with D perhaps matching TRBD2 (6 bases). Germline V gene data show CDR1 as SEHNR and CDR2 as FQNEAQ (reference sequence). This CDR3 is built from 14 residues. Between the trimmed V and J ends, which lost 1 base and 5 bases, there was a span of 9 bases. In nucleotides, the CDR3 is TGTGCCAGCAGCTTAGTAACGGGGGACAATGAGCAGTTCTTC. Translated, it gives CASSLVTGDNEQFF.

Only a few counts were recorded for this clonotype. The rearrangement links TRBV5-1 to TRBJ2-1; D might be TRBD1 or TRBD2, each matching 5 bases. CDR3 length: 17 residues. CDR1 is SGHRS, CDR2 YFSETQ, per germline. V shed 1 base and J shed 0 bases, with 14 bases lying between them. CDR3 sequence: CASSLLTGRLSYNEQFF. DNA for the CDR3: TGCGCCAGCAGCTTGCTGACGGGACGACTCTCCTACAATGAGCAGTTCTTC.

The gene calls are TRBV11-1 and TRBJ2-1; 10 nucleotides align to TRBD2. CDR3 length: 14 residues. J gave up 15 bases and V 8 bases, and 16 bases lay outside the gene matches. Germline V CDR1 and CDR2: SGHAT, FQDESV (reference sequence). The CDR3 sequence: CASPPGTSAPGAFF. In DNA form, the CDR3 reads TGTGCCAGCCCCCCCGGGACTAGCGCCCCGGGCGCGTTCTTC.

This rearrangement joins TRBV6-5 to TRBJ1-2; the D gene is possibly TRBD1 (5 bases). The CDR3 contains 14 residues. Germline V lookup: CDR1 MNHEY, CDR2 SVGAGI. Trimming took off 11 bases at V and 4 bases at J, with 20 bases between the two ends. The CDR3 protein is CASQGGQPFYGYTF. The CDR3 DNA follows: TGTGCCTCCCAGGGAGGGCAGCCTTTCTATGGCTACACCTTC.

The rearrangement uses TRBV7-9 and TRBJ2-3, with D possibly being TRBD2 (5 bases). Between the trimmed V and J ends, which lost 2 bases and 5 bases, there was a span of 8 bases. The CDR3 contains 13 residues. The germline V gene encodes CDR1 SEHNR and CDR2 FQNEAQ (reference sequence). Here the CDR3 reads CASSLIGEDTQYF. Written as DNA, the CDR3 is TGTGCCAGCAGCTTAATCGGGGAAGATACGCAGTATTTT.

The chain is built from TRBV7-2 and TRBJ1-1; the D gene is possibly TRBD1 (5 bases). CDR3 length: 14 residues. Per germline, CDR1 SGHTA and CDR2 FQGNSA. Trimming shortened V by 7 bases and J by 5 bases, and 17 bases separated the two germline ends. CDR3 bases: TGTGCCAGCACCGGGAGGAGGGGTAATACTGAAGCTTTCTTT. Translated: CASTGRRGNTEAFF.

This clonotype has only a few counts. The V and J genes are TRBV5-4 and TRBJ2-5, with D possibly being TRBD2 (5 bases). The CDR3 sequence is 13 residues long. Between the trimmed V and J ends, which lost 7 bases and 5 bases, there was a span of 15 bases. CDR1 SGHNT and CDR2 YYREEE come from the germline V gene (reference sequence). The CDR3 loop reads CASHRAPGETQYF. CDR3 DNA: TGTGCCAGCCATCGGGCACCGGGGGAGACCCAGTACTTC.

In its sample, this clonotype was seen many times. This rearrangement joins TRBV29-1 to TRBJ1-4; TRBD1 aligns across 7 bases. There are 12 residues in the CDR3. V was clipped by 6 bases and J by 2 bases; unmatched bases: 0. The germline V gene has CDR1 SQVTM and CDR2 ANQGSEA. This CDR3 is CSVTGTNEKLFF. In DNA, the CDR3 is TGCAGCGTGACAGGGACTAATGAAAAACTGTTTTTT. The complete variable domain, with remaining parts taken from reference TRBV29-1 and TRBJ1-4, reads SAVISQKPSRDICQRGTSLTIQCQVDSQVTMMFWYRQQPGQSLTLIATANQGSEATYESGFVIDKFPISRPNLTFSTLTVSNMSPEDSSIYLCSVTGTNEKLFFGSGTQLSVL.

The chain is built from TRBV7-2 and TRBJ2-2; 12 bases are a match to TRBD2. The junction had 10 bases not matched to a gene; V was cut back by 2 bases and J by 6 bases. The CDR3 is 18 residues long. Germline loops: CDR1 SGHTA, CDR2 FQGNSA. In DNA form, the CDR3 reads TGTGCCAGCAGCTTAATAGCTCTAGCGGGAGGGCCGCCCGGGGAGCTGTTTTTT. Translation: CASSLIALAGGPPGELFF.

This rearrangement joins TRBV7-2 to TRBJ2-1; possible D gene TRBD2, 6 bases. The V end was cut by 1 base, the J end by 5 bases, with 24 bases between. Germline loops: CDR1 SGHTA, CDR2 FQGNSA. This CDR3 spans 19 amino acids. CDR3: CASSLGHWVGGGLDNEQFF. DNA of the CDR3: TGTGCCAGCAGCTTAGGGCACTGGGTTGGGGGAGGTCTGGACAATGAGCAGTTCTTC.

This chain joins TRBV9 and TRBJ2-5; no clear D. The CDR3 is 15 amino acids. Germline CDR1 is SGDLS and CDR2 is YYNGEE. The V end lost 3 bases, the J end lost 2 bases, and 14 bases lay between the germline ends. CDR3 bases: TGTGCCAGCAGCGGATCTCCAGACTCTCAAGAGACCCAGTACTTC. Amino acid sequence: CASSGSPDSQETQYF.